What follows are 7 T cell receptor beta chains derived from one specimen sequenced in a study of blood T cell repertoires in COVID-19. Assay: immunoSEQ multiplex PCR; the TCRdb copy retains only in-frame clones and omits some. The sample includes 100,000 to 150,000 clones, 74% seen only once; the top ten take roughly 5.5%. The sequenced sample was peripheral blood. Receptors originate from a man aged 60 to 75 with acute or convalescent COVID-19.

This clone came up a few times. The chain has TRBV5-1 and TRBJ1-2; a weak D match, TRBD1 (5 bases). This CDR3 has 13 amino acids. Germline values: CDR1 SGHRS, CDR2 YFSETQ. The V and J ends lost 0 bases and 5 bases respectively, with 8 bases between them. CDR3 amino acids: CASSLESGYGYTF. The CDR3 DNA reads TGCGCCAGCAGCTTGGAGTCAGGGTATGGCTACACCTTC.

The chain is built from TRBV25-1 and TRBJ1-1; D unclear. V dropped 4 bases and J dropped 4 bases, with 7 bases sitting between them. The CDR3 spans 12 residues. Germline values: CDR1 MGHDK, CDR2 SYGVNS. CDR3 sequence: CASSGYRTEAFF. CDR3 DNA sequence: TGTGCCAGCAGTGGATACCGCACTGAAGCTTTCTTT.

The chain carries TRBV29-1 and TRBJ1-2; D is possibly TRBD1 (5 bases). V lost 0 bases, J lost 6 bases, and 11 bases lay in between. The germline V gene has CDR1 SQVTM and CDR2 ANQGSEA. The CDR3 has 13 amino acids. CDR3 DNA: TGCAGCGTTGAAGATCCAGGGCTCCATGGCTACACCTTC. It translates to CSVEDPGLHGYTF.

The chain recombines TRBV5-6 with TRBJ2-3; TRBD2 aligns across 13 bases. V shed 3 bases and J 5 bases; nucleotides not matched to a gene: 3. Germline V lookup: CDR1 SGHDT, CDR2 YYEEEE. The CDR3 loop spans 15 amino acids. The CDR3 is CASSWTSGSGDTQYF. The CDR3 nucleotides read TGTGCCAGCAGCTGGACTAGCGGGAGTGGAGATACGCAGTATTTT.

The chain employs TRBV6-4 and TRBJ1-2; D uncertain. Germline lookup yields CDR1 MRHNA and CDR2 SNTAGT. V was clipped by 6 bases and J by 8 bases, with 19 bases between them. This CDR3 is 14 amino acids long. CDR3 protein: CASSPYRSTGGYTF. Written as DNA, the CDR3 is TGTGCCAGCAGCCCTTACCGGTCAACCGGGGGCTACACCTTC.

The V gene is TRBV7-2, the J gene TRBJ2-7; D remains unclear. Trimming took 5 bases from V and 4 from J, leaving 12 bases between them. The CDR3 loop spans 13 amino acids. Germline assignment: CDR1 SGHTA and CDR2 FQGNSA. CDR3 region: CASSQHMNYEQYF. CDR3 DNA sequence: TGTGCCAGCAGCCAACATATGAATTACGAGCAGTACTTC.

The chain combines TRBV5-1 with TRBJ2-3, with TRBD2 matching over 7 bases. V was pared by 1 base and J by 2 bases, with 7 bases of the junction left unmatched. The CDR3 is 16 residues long. CDR1 is SGHRS and CDR2 is YFSETQ in the germline V gene. Here the CDR3 DNA reads TGCGCCAGCAGCTTGATTGGGAGCGGGGCCACAGATACGCAGTATTTT. Its translation: CASSLIGSGATDTQYF.